This passage covers 28 T cell receptor beta chains from one sample sequenced in a study of blood T cell repertoires in COVID-19. Using immunoSEQ multiplex PCR, the repertoire was profiled, and TCRdb retains in-frame clones only, with some absent. The repertoire has under 350,000 clones, roughly 86% of them found once; the top ten carry 1.3%. Sequencing input: peripheral blood. The receptors stem from a man aged 65 to 85 with acute or convalescent COVID-19.

This chain's CDR3 is CASRAENNSPLHF. The CDR3 DNA reads TGCGCCAGCAGGGCAGAAAATAATTCACCCCTCCACTTT. The J gene is TRBJ1-6, the V gene TRBV5-1; no reliable D call. The CDR3 totals 13 residues. From germline, CDR1 is SGHRS and CDR2 YFSETQ. V lost 5 bases, J lost 5 bases, and 8 bases lay in between.

The CDR3 nucleotides read TGCGCCAGCAGCTTGGTGGGGGGAAGAGGGAACACTGAAGCTTTCTTT. Translating it yields CASSLVGGRGNTEAFF. The rearrangement joins TRBV5-1 to TRBJ1-1, with TRBD1 as a possible D gene (5 bases). With 0 bases removed from V and 1 base from J, the gap between germline ends came to 13 bases. Per the germline V gene, CDR1 is SGHRS and CDR2 is YFSETQ. The CDR3 extends over 16 amino acids.

The chain links TRBV7-9 to TRBJ1-5; 9 positions match TRBD1. The V segment lost 5 bases and the J segment 3 bases; nucleotides outside the gene matches: 2. This CDR3 is 14 amino acids long. CDR1 SEHNR and CDR2 FQNEAQ come from the germline V gene (reference sequence). The CDR3 loop reads CASSRTGDNQPQHF. Written as DNA, the CDR3 is TGTGCCAGCAGCCGGACAGGGGACAATCAGCCCCAGCATTTT.

The chain couples TRBV5-1 to TRBJ2-1; 15 bases match TRBD2. Germline V lookup: CDR1 SGHRS, CDR2 YFSETQ. The V and J ends lost 4 bases and 0 bases, in that order; junction bases with no gene match: 8. The CDR3 totals 19 residues. This CDR3 is CASSPGLAGGFSSYNEQFF. CDR3 nucleotide sequence: TGCGCCAGCAGCCCGGGACTAGCGGGAGGTTTTAGCTCCTACAATGAGCAGTTCTTC.

The chain uses TRBV7-9 and TRBJ1-2; TRBD1 matches at 11 bases. Germline trimming cut 5 bases from V and 3 bases from J; bases unmatched to any gene: 5. This CDR3 region has 15 residues. From germline, CDR1 is SEHNR and CDR2 FQNEAQ (reference sequence). The CDR3: CASSNRTGGDYGYTF. The DNA of the CDR3 is TGTGCCAGCAGCAACCGGACAGGGGGCGACTATGGCTACACCTTC.

The rearrangement uses TRBV30 and TRBJ1-3, with a tentative D call TRBD1 (6 bases). Trimming took off 4 bases at V and 1 base at J, with 17 bases between the two ends. Germline loops: CDR1 GTSNPN, CDR2 SVGIG (reference sequence). The CDR3 runs 16 residues. CDR3 nucleotide sequence: TGTGCCTGGAAGACTGCAGGGGTTTTGTCTGGAAACACCATATATTTT. It codes for CAWKTAGVLSGNTIYF.

The chain links TRBV19 to TRBJ1-2; D not certain. V was shortened by 0 bases and J by 7 bases, with 12 bases between the two germline ends. The CDR3 extends over 14 amino acids. Germline CDR1 and CDR2: LNHDA and SQIVND (reference sequence). This CDR3 reads CASSIDGRRGGYTF. In DNA form, the CDR3 reads TGTGCCAGTAGTATAGATGGCAGGCGTGGTGGCTACACCTTC. Drawing the rest from reference TRBV19 and TRBJ1-2, the complete variable domain is DGGITQSPKYLFRKEGQNVTLSCEQNLNHDAMYWYRQDPGQGLRLIYYSQIVNDFQKGDIAEGYSVSREKKESFPLTVTSAQKNPTAFYLCASSIDGRRGGYTFGSGTRLTVV.

This clone has more than one count but fewer than ten. The junction departs from the called germline gene at one end, perhaps through a read error. This rearrangement joins TRBV5-8 to TRBJ1-5; no definite D call. The germline gives CDR1 SGHTS, CDR2 YDEGEE. The CDR3 loop spans 13 amino acids. CDR3 residues: CASSLDSYQPQHF. CDR3 coding DNA: TGTGCCAGCAGCTTGGATAGCTATCAGCCCCAGCATTTT.

This chain links TRBV28 with TRBJ2-7, with D tentatively TRBD2 (7 bases). The germline V gene has CDR1 MDHEN and CDR2 SYDVKM. V dropped 3 bases and J dropped 5 bases, with 14 bases sitting between them. The CDR3 loop spans 14 amino acids. CDR3 protein: CASSLGGGGNEQYF. CDR3 DNA: TGTGCCAGCAGTTTGGGGGGAGGGGGTAACGAGCAGTACTTC.

The chain recombines TRBV7-9 with TRBJ2-7; a weak D match, TRBD2 (5 bases). The CDR3 loop spans 13 amino acids. V was cut by 10 bases and J by 3 bases, with 16 bases left in between. Germline V lookup: CDR1 SEHNR, CDR2 FQNEAQ (reference sequence). Written as DNA, the CDR3 is TGTGCCACAAAGAACCCCGGGGACTACGAGCAGTACTTC. It encodes CATKNPGDYEQYF.

The genes are TRBV3-1 (or the pseudogene TRBV3-2) and TRBJ2-6; 7 bases map to TRBD1. Germline values: CDR1 LGHDT, CDR2 YNNKEL (reference sequence). Unmatched junction bases numbered 18, after V lost 0 bases and J lost 1 base. The CDR3 length is 22 residues. This CDR3 is CASSQELTGLLSPGSGANVLTF. The DNA of the CDR3 is TGTGCCAGCAGCCAAGAGTTGACAGGGCTTCTCTCCCCCGGTTCTGGGGCCAACGTCCTGACTTTC.

In DNA, the CDR3 is TGTGCCAGCACCCCTAATGCGGGGGTCCGCGAGACCCAGTACTTC. Translation: CASTPNAGVRETQYF. The chain has TRBV21-1 and TRBJ2-5; the D call of TRBD2 is as the table states it, not checked on the DNA. TRBV21-1 is an annotated pseudogene. The CDR3 contains 15 residues.

CDR3 DNA: TGTGCCAGCAGCTTGGGGGGTTACGAAAAACTGTTTTTT. It yields the protein CASSLGGYEKLFF. V and J are TRBV7-2 and TRBJ1-4, with a tentative D call TRBD1 (5 bases). The V gene lost 3 bases and the J gene lost 8 bases, with 10 bases spanning the gap. Germline-derived CDR1 and CDR2 are SGHTA and FQGNSA. The CDR3 is 13 amino acids.

V is TRBV19 and J is TRBJ1-6; possibly TRBD1 for D (6 bases). Germline V gene data show CDR1 as LNHDA and CDR2 as SQIVND (reference sequence). Trimming shortened V by 9 bases and J by 9 bases, and 15 bases separated the two germline ends. CDR3 length equals 13 residues. CDR3 nucleotide sequence: TGTGCCAGCGGGAGGACAGTGCTTTCACCCCTCCACTTT. This sequence encodes CASGRTVLSPLHF.

The chain uses TRBV18 and TRBJ2-6, with TRBD1 matching 8 bases. The CDR3 is 16 residues long. Trimming took 5 bases from V and 1 from J; bases not matched to a gene: 4. From germline, CDR1 is KGHSH and CDR2 LQKENI. The chain's CDR3 is CASSETGGSGANVLTF. The CDR3 region has the DNA TGTGCCAGCTCAGAAACAGGGGGGTCTGGGGCCAACGTCCTGACTTTC.

The sample holds one count of this clone. The chain links TRBV6-2 or TRBV6-3 to TRBJ1-5, with 8 bases lining up with TRBD1. The CDR3 runs 18 residues. V was pared by 0 bases and J by 0 bases, with 7 bases of the junction left unmatched. Germline-derived CDR1 and CDR2 are MNHEY and SVGEGT. CDR3 in DNA: TGTGCCAGCAGTTACTCAGCGGACAGGGTTATTAGCAATCAGCCCCAGCATTTT. Protein: CASSYSADRVISNQPQHF.

As concerns this clone: The junction departs from the called germline gene at one end, perhaps through a read error. This rearrangement joins TRBV27 to TRBJ2-1, with a tentative D call TRBD2 (5 bases). The CDR3 sequence is 12 residues long. Germline CDR1 MNHEY, CDR2 SMNVEV (reference sequence). In DNA form, the CDR3 reads TGTGCCAGCAGTACGGGGTACAGTGAGCAGTTCTTC. Translation gives CASSTGYSEQFF.

This rearrangement joins TRBV7-9 to TRBJ2-1; TRBD1 matches at 8 bases. V shed 5 bases, J shed 9 bases, and the junction held 9 bases outside the gene matches. Per germline, CDR1 SEHNR and CDR2 FQNEAQ (reference sequence). The CDR3 is made up of 14 amino acids. The CDR3 bases are TGTGCCAGCAGCCCGATCCCAGGGGGCGGTGAGCAGTTCTTC. It translates to CASSPIPGGGEQFF.

Turning to this clone: This sample also contains other DNA sequences that code for the same CDR3. The chain couples TRBV30 to TRBJ1-5; a possible D gene is TRBD1 (6 bases). This CDR3 contains 14 residues. With 3 bases removed from V and 7 bases from J, the gap between germline ends came to 16 bases. Germline loops: CDR1 GTSNPN, CDR2 SVGIG (reference sequence). CDR3 sequence (DNA): TGTGCCTGGAGAGGACCAGGGCAGGGGCAGCCCCAGCATTTT. This gives the protein CAWRGPGQGQPQHF. The variable domain in full, completed from reference TRBV30 and TRBJ1-5, reads SQTIHQWPATLVQPVGSPLSLECTVEGTSNPNLYWYRQAAGRGLQLLFYSVGIGQISSEVPQNLSASRPQDRQFILSSKKLLLSDSGFYLCAWRGPGQGQPQHFGDGTRLSIL.

The V gene is TRBV21-1, the J gene TRBJ1-1; the table's TRBD1 call for D was not verified on the DNA. TRBV21-1 is designated a pseudogene. This CDR3 contains 15 residues. This chain's CDR3 is CASSKTAGGRTEAFF. DNA of the CDR3: TGTGCCAGCAGCAAAACGGCAGGGGGCCGCACTGAAGCTTTCTTT.

This clone showed up just once. V usage is TRBV24-1 and J usage is TRBJ2-3; D might be TRBD2 (6 bases). Trimming shortened V by 3 bases and J by 0 bases, and 12 bases separated the two germline ends. The germline gives CDR1 KGHDR, CDR2 SFDVKD. CDR3 length equals 16 residues. The CDR3 DNA follows: TGTGCCACCAGTGATACGGCAGGGAGGAGCACAGATACGCAGTATTTT. Its translation: CATSDTAGRSTDTQYF.

This sequence joins TRBV6-2 or TRBV6-3 and TRBJ2-1, with 10 bases identical to TRBD1. The ends lost 5 bases at V and 11 bases at J; junction bases unmatched: 15. The CDR3 totals 16 residues. CDR1 is MNHEY and CDR2 is SVGEGT in the germline V gene. This CDR3 reads CASSNRDRGTTMKQFF. CDR3 bases: TGTGCCAGCAGTAACCGGGACAGGGGAACTACAATGAAGCAGTTCTTC.

The chain links TRBV27 to TRBJ2-7; TRBD1 agrees at 9 bases. The CDR3 is made up of 15 amino acids. The junction had 14 bases not matched to a gene; V was cut back by 7 bases and J by 7 bases. Germline V gene sequence: CDR1 MNHEY, CDR2 SMNVEV (reference sequence). The CDR3 protein is CASTDIGTGPREQYF. DNA for the CDR3: TGTGCCAGCACCGACATCGGGACAGGGCCTCGAGAGCAGTACTTC.

Only one count was recorded for this clone. V and J are TRBV5-1 and TRBJ2-1, with D perhaps TRBD2 (5 bases). Per germline, CDR1 SGHRS and CDR2 YFSETQ. This CDR3 comprises 15 residues. With 0 bases removed from V and 9 bases from J, the gap between germline ends came to 16 bases. CDR3 protein: CASSLERGGRGEQFF. Written as DNA, the CDR3 is TGCGCCAGCAGCTTGGAGAGAGGAGGACGGGGTGAGCAGTTCTTC.

The rearrangement uses TRBV19 and TRBJ1-3; D not certain. Trimming cost V 0 bases and J 0 bases, with 6 bases left between them. This CDR3 is 15 amino acids long. Germline V gene sequence: CDR1 LNHDA, CDR2 SQIVND (reference sequence). In DNA, the CDR3 is TGTGCCAGTAGTATAGACCATTTCTCTGGAAACACCATATATTTT. This encodes CASSIDHFSGNTIYF.

This chain uses TRBV30 with TRBJ2-1; tentatively, D is TRBD2 (5 bases). The germline CDR1 and CDR2 sequences are GTSNPN and SVGIG (reference sequence). There are 13 residues in the CDR3. V lost 2 bases and J lost 8, with 13 bases in between. The CDR3 loop is CAWSQGPGDEQFF. The CDR3 nucleotides read TGTGCCTGGAGTCAAGGGCCCGGGGATGAGCAGTTCTTC.

The chain employs TRBV11-2 and TRBJ2-7, with D maybe TRBD2 (6 bases). The CDR3 is made up of 14 amino acids. V was shortened by 1 base and J by 3 bases, with 10 bases between the two germline ends. The germline V gene encodes CDR1 SGHAT and CDR2 FQNNGV. The CDR3 nucleotides are TGTGCCAGCAGCTTAGTGGGCGGGGACTACGAGCAGTACTTC. Translation: CASSLVGGDYEQYF.

This chain connects TRBV12-3 or TRBV12-4 to TRBJ1-2; no clear D gene. V was trimmed by 3 bases and J by 2 bases, leaving 7 bases between them. This CDR3 is built from 13 residues. The CDR3: CASSLKENYGYTF. CDR3 sequence (DNA): TGTGCCAGCAGTTTGAAGGAGAACTATGGCTACACCTTC.